This T cell receptor beta chain was captured by sequencing in a study of Ad26.COV2.S vaccination and SARS-CoV-2 variants. Measured with immunoSEQ multiplex PCR; TCRdb has only the in-frame clones, and not every one. The sample includes approximately 340,000 clones, 92% of them seen just once. Per germline, CDR1 ENHRY and CDR2 SYGVKD. The V and J ends lost 2 bases and 1 base respectively, with 8 bases between them. The CDR3 is made up of 14 amino acids. This sequence originates from a human donor who had recovered from COVID-19. The material was peripheral blood, obtained after recovery from COVID-19. The chain couples TRBV10-3 to TRBJ1-1, with D maybe TRBD1 (5 bases). CDR3 protein: CAISETGSNTEAFF. The CDR3 coding sequence is TGTGCCATCAGTGAGACAGGTTCGAACACTGAAGCTTTCTTT.